The sequence of this TCR beta chain was determined in a study of OX40 agonist ivuxolimab in advanced cancers. The protocol was immunoSEQ multiplex PCR, while the TCRdb copy is restricted to in-frame clones and leaves out a portion. The sample lists 50,000 to 55,000 clones, roughly 80% seen once, with around 4.3% in the top ten. Of note for this clone: What it binds is not known.

CDR1 SGHRS and CDR2 YFSETQ come from the germline V gene. The CDR3 spans 14 residues. V lost 7 bases to trimming and J lost 4 bases, with 14 bases between them. Study-wide results and limits: Averaging showed that CD8+ T cells had more expanded clones than CD4+ did. With doses of 0.1 to 3.0 mg/kg, CD4+ and CD8+ blood T cells had undergone clonal expansion by week 6.

The gene calls are TRBV5-1 and TRBJ2-2, with D possibly being TRBD2 (5 bases). The clonotype originates from an adult with an advanced solid tumor such as melanoma, head and neck, liver or kidney cancer. The sample here was CD4+ or CD8+ T cells sorted from blood, taken in a trial of the OX40 agonist ivuxolimab. The CDR3 DNA sequence: TGCGCCAGCCGTCGGGAAGAAGGCACCGGGGAGCTGTTTTTT. It is translated as CASRREEGTGELFF.